This T cell receptor (beta chain) was recovered during a study of T cell repertoires in cytomegalovirus infection. At the level of the study: Public TCR beta signatures marked donors with CMV infection and the matching HLA. Broader study findings: Public TCR beta family frequency separated CMV-and-HLA carriers, including in an independent cohort. It was HLA-C-restricted CMV-specific TCR beta clonotypes that dominated the response ex vivo.

The CDR3 runs 13 residues. In germline, CDR1 is SGHVS, CDR2 FQNEAQ. V gave up 1 base and J gave up 5 bases, with 8 bases separating them. TCRdb reanalysed the reads using MiXCR and keeps one entry per CDR3 protein. Of over 450,000 distinct CDR3 sequences listed, about 11% are singletons. This clonotype was detected ten times or more. Its antigen is not identified. The sample comprised PBMCs. The clonotype was recovered from a human donor in good health (CMV status not recorded). Some clones in this sample may be carry-over from other donors' samples. The chain links TRBV7-8 to TRBJ1-1, with D possibly TRBD1 on 5 matching bases. This CDR3 reads CASSLGGGTEAFF. The CDR3 bases are TGTGCCAGCAGCTTAGGCGGGGGGACTGAAGCTTTCTTT. The whole variable domain, filled in from reference TRBV7-8 and TRBJ1-1, reads GAGVSQSPRYKVAKRGQDVALRCDPISGHVSLFWYQQALGQGPEFLTYFQNEAQLDKSGLPSDRFFAERPEGSVSTLKIQRTQQEDSAVYLCASSLGGGTEAFFGQGTRLTVV.